This is a list of T cell receptor beta chains from one sample in a study of blood T cell repertoires in COVID-19. The repertoire was sequenced with immunoSEQ multiplex PCR; TCRdb's copy has only in-frame clones and lacks some. The data show almost 250,000 clones, about 82% seen once. Sequenced sample: PBMCs or T cells enriched from blood (not recorded which). These receptors were obtained from a woman aged 45 to 65 with acute COVID-19. Both conserved end residues are part of each CDR3. Fields, in order: V gene, D gene, J gene, clone size, CDR3 DNA, CDR3 protein. D genes are given only for firm matches. Size values are once, few and many counts, or a class for expanded clones, and some rows have none.

TRBV27,TRBD1,TRBJ1-5,NA,TGTGCCAGCAGTTTTGGACAGGGTCGTCAGCCCCAGCATTTT,CASSFGQGRQPQHF
TRBV24-1,NA,TRBJ2-3,NA,TGTGCCACCCAGAACGCAGATACGCAGTATTTT,CATQNADTQYF
TRBV11-2,TRBD1,TRBJ2-2,NA,TGTGCCAGCAAACCCCTAGGGACAGCGAACACCGGGGAGCTGTTTTTT,CASKPLGTANTGELFF
TRBV30,NA,TRBJ1-2,once,TGTGCCTGGAGTTCGCCAGGGCTGGGTCGGGGCTACACCTTC,CAWSSPGLGRGYTF
TRBV5-1,TRBD1,TRBJ2-2,NA,TGCGCCAGCCTAGGGACAGGGAACACCGGGGAGCTGTTTTTT,CASLGTGNTGELFF
TRBV2,NA,TRBJ1-1,NA,TGTGCCAGCAGCGAGACAGTAAGGACCACTGAAGCTTTCTTT,CASSETVRTTEAFF
TRBV7-8,NA,TRBJ1-6,NA,TGTGCCAGCAGCTTAGCTCACAGTAGATTTCGCAGTTCACCCCTCCACTTT,CASSLAHSRFRSSPLHF
TRBV5-1,TRBD1,TRBJ1-5,few,TGCGCCAGCAGTTCGGGGACAGGGGTCCAGCCCCAGCATTTT,CASSSGTGVQPQHF
TRBV7-9,NA,TRBJ1-3,few,TGTGCCAGCAGCTGGGAGAACGCAGGTGGAAACACCATATATTTT,CASSWENAGGNTIYF
TRBV19,TRBD1,TRBJ1-2,NA,TGTGCCAGTAGTATTTCGTCGGGACAGGGGAGTGGCTACACCTTC,CASSISSGQGSGYTF
TRBV4-3,NA,TRBJ1-2,once,TGCGCCAGCAGCCAAGGGACCGCAGGGCATGGCTACACCTTC,CASSQGTAGHGYTF
TRBV12-3/TRBV12-4,NA,TRBJ1-1,NA,TGTGCCAGCGGAGCGGGGGAGAACACTGAAGCTTTCTTT,CASGAGENTEAFF
TRBV6-5,NA,TRBJ2-2,NA,TGTGCCAGCAGTTATTGGCAGAACACCGGGGAGCTGTTTTTT,CASSYWQNTGELFF
TRBV18,TRBD1,TRBJ1-1,NA,TGTGCCAGCTCACCATTATGGACAGGCGGGGACACTGAAGCTTTCTTT,CASSPLWTGGDTEAFF
TRBV7-2,NA,TRBJ2-2,NA,TGTGCCAGCAGCCCTATGTATAACACCGGGGAGCTGTTTTTT,CASSPMYNTGELFF
TRBV2,NA,TRBJ1-1,once,TGTGCCAGCAGTGAACATGCAGGCTTGAACACTGAAGCTTTCTTT,CASSEHAGLNTEAFF
TRBV18,TRBD1,TRBJ2-5,NA,TGTGCCAGCTCACCGAGGGACAGTCAAGAGACCCAGTACTTC,CASSPRDSQETQYF
TRBV7-9,NA,TRBJ1-6,NA,TGTGCCAGCAGCTCACCGGACGGTTCGGGGAATTCACCCCTCCACTTT,CASSSPDGSGNSPLHF
TRBV19,NA,TRBJ1-2,NA,TGTGCCAGTAGTATAAGAGGGACTGGTGGCTACACCTTC,CASSIRGTGGYTF
TRBV15,TRBD1,TRBJ2-5,NA,TGTGCCACCAGCGACATCAGGGGGTTGGACCCGCGGACCCAGTACTTC,CATSDIRGLDPRTQYF
TRBV30,TRBD1,TRBJ1-1,NA,TGTGCCTGGCGGAGGCAGGGGGTTAACACTGAAGCTTTCTTT,CAWRRQGVNTEAFF
TRBV19,NA,TRBJ1-3,NA,TGTGCCAGTAGTAGTAGTTCTGGAAACACCATATATTTT,CASSSSSGNTIYF
TRBV7-6,TRBD1,TRBJ1-1,NA,TGTGCCAGCAGCTTTGGCCCCGGGACAGTGAACACTGAAGCTTTCTTT,CASSFGPGTVNTEAFF
TRBV12-3/TRBV12-4,NA,TRBJ2-7,NA,TGTGCCAGCAGACGACAGGAGACCGAGCAGTACTTC,CASRRQETEQYF
TRBV9,TRBD1,TRBJ2-1,NA,TGTGCCAGCAGCGTTGGACAGGGCTACAATGAGCAGTTCTTC,CASSVGQGYNEQFF
TRBV5-1,TRBD1,TRBJ1-1,NA,TGCGCCAGCAGCCCGTTCACAGGGGCGGACACTGAAGCTTTCTTT,CASSPFTGADTEAFF
TRBV18,TRBD1,TRBJ1-2,NA,TGTGCCAGCTCGCCTCGAGACAGGGAGAGAGGCTACACCTTC,CASSPRDRERGYTF
TRBV4-1,NA,TRBJ2-2,NA,TGCGCCAGCAGCTCCCGGGACATTCGAACCGGGGAGCTGTTTTTT,CASSSRDIRTGELFF
TRBV30,TRBD1,TRBJ2-1,once,TGTGCCTGGAGTGGAGGGGACAGGGTGAAGTTCTTC,CAWSGGDRVKFF
TRBV27,TRBD1,TRBJ1-1,NA,TGTGCCACTAAAAACAGGGGTATGAACACTGAAGCTTTCTTT,CATKNRGMNTEAFF
TRBV18,TRBD1,TRBJ1-4,once,TGTGCCAGCTCATCTATACGGACAGGGGGAGAAGAAAAACTGTTTTTT,CASSSIRTGGEEKLFF
TRBV15,NA,TRBJ1-5,NA,TGTGCCACCAGCAGAGTCCTTGGAGGGGAACAGCCCCAGCATTTT,CATSRVLGGEQPQHF
TRBV4-3,TRBD2,TRBJ2-7,few,TGCGCCAGCAGCCAAGATTTTGCGGGGGGGTTCTACGAGCAGTACTTC,CASSQDFAGGFYEQYF
TRBV30,TRBD1,TRBJ1-6,NA,TGTGCCTCTTCGAGGACAGGGGGCTCCTATAATTCACCCCTCCACTTT,CASSRTGGSYNSPLHF
TRBV10-3,TRBD1,TRBJ1-1,NA,TGTGCCATCAGGACGGAGGGGGCGGCGAGTGAAGCTTTCTTT,CAIRTEGAASEAFF
TRBV5-8,TRBD2,TRBJ2-5,NA,TGTGCCAGCAGCTTGCTCCAGGGACTAGGAGAGGTGTACTTC,CASSLLQGLGEVYF
TRBV11-2,TRBD2,TRBJ2-3,NA,TGTGCCAGCAGCTTAGATAAGGGACTAAGCACAGATACGCAGTATTTT,CASSLDKGLSTDTQYF
TRBV7-9,NA,TRBJ2-1,NA,TGTGCCAGCAGCTCCTCTGGGGGCAGGGGGGTTAGTGAGCAGTTCTTC,CASSSSGGRGVSEQFF
TRBV6-5,NA,TRBJ2-5,NA,TGTGCCAGCAGTCCCGATACGGGAGAGACCCAGTACTTC,CASSPDTGETQYF
TRBV11-3,TRBD2,TRBJ2-1,NA,TGTGCCAGCAGCTTAGGGCGGGGGGGCTCTGAGCAGTTCTTC,CASSLGRGGSEQFF
TRBV9,TRBD1,TRBJ1-1,NA,TGTGCCAGCAGCGCCCCTACAGGGGACACTGAAGCTTTCTTT,CASSAPTGDTEAFF
TRBV6-5,NA,TRBJ2-7,NA,TGTGCCAGCGAGTTCCAGGAAAGCTCCTACGAGCAGTACTTC,CASEFQESSYEQYF
TRBV7-8,NA,TRBJ1-5,NA,TGTGCCAGCAGCTTAGACTCGTCCTACAATCAGCCCCAGCATTTT,CASSLDSSYNQPQHF
TRBV30,NA,TRBJ2-7,NA,TGTGCCTGGACACGGGGGTCCTACGAGCAGTACTTC,CAWTRGSYEQYF
TRBV9,NA,TRBJ1-1,NA,TGTGCCAGCAGCGTTTTTACAGGGACTGAAGCTTTCTTT,CASSVFTGTEAFF